This note documents a single TCR beta chain sequence. Its antigen is still unknown. CDR1 is SGHNT, CDR2 YYREEE, per germline (reference sequence). V lost 7 bases and J lost 5; bases outside the gene matches: 7. This CDR3 spans 15 amino acids. The sample belongs to a study of T cell responses to AZD1222 COVID-19 vaccine. Study results and limitations: Females outnumbered males among donors, who were mostly white British; clonal diversity was possibly underestimated. At 160-218 and 743-854, vaccine-associated CD4 TCRs were dominant, and they spanned spike.

Profiled with immunoSEQ multiplex PCR; TCRdb holds only in-frame clones, not every one. The table includes some 99,000 clones, roughly nine tenths detected once. This sequence originates from an adult in good health. The chain combines TRBV5-4 with TRBJ2-2, with TRBD2 matching over 11 bases. This specimen was peripheral blood, taken on day 0 of AZD1222 vaccination. The CDR3 protein is CASGPGLAVTGELFF. The CDR3 DNA follows: TGTGCCAGCGGACCGGGACTAGCGGTTACCGGGGAGCTGTTTTTT.